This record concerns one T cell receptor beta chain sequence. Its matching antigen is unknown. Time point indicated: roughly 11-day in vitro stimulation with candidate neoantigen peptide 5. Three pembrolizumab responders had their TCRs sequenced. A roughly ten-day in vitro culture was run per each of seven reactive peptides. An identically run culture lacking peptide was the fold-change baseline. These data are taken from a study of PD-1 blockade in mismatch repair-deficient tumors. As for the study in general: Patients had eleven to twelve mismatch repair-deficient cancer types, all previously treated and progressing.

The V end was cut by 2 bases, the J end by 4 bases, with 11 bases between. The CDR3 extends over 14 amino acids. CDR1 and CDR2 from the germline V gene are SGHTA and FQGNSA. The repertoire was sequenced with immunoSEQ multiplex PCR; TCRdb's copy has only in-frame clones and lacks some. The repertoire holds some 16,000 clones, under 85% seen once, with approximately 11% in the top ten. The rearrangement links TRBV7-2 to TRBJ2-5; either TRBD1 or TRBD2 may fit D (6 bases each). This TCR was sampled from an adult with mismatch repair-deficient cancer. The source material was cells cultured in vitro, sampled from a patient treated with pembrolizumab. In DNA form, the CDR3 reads TGTGCCAGCAGCTTAACGGGGGCGAGAGAGACCCAGTACTTC. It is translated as CASSLTGARETQYF.